The 26 T cell receptor beta chains in this list originate from one sample, sequenced in a study of T cell responses to AZD1222 COVID-19 vaccine. Sequencing used immunoSEQ multiplex PCR; TCRdb keeps in-frame clones, though not all of them. The sample lists over 55,000 clones, around 80% occurring once. The specimen comprised peripheral blood, sampled 28 days after the second AZD1222 dose. These receptor sequences come from an adult who received the AZD1222 COVID-19 vaccine.

This clone came up once. The chain employs TRBV12-5 and TRBJ2-5; weak D call: TRBD1 (6 bases). Trimming removed 0 bases from V and 1 base from J, with 9 bases in between. Germline V gives CDR1 LGHNT, CDR2 FRNRAP. The CDR3 is made up of 15 amino acids. CDR3 DNA: TGTGCTAGTGGTTTGGTACTAGGGGGCCAAGAGACCCAGTACTTC. It translates to CASGLVLGGQETQYF.

The rearrangement joins TRBV9 to TRBJ2-5; D is unresolved. The CDR3 extends over 12 amino acids. Germline CDR1 and CDR2: SGDLS and YYNGEE. V shed 4 bases and J shed 4 bases, with 8 bases lying between them. The CDR3 DNA reads TGTGCCAGCAGCCGAAGTGGAGAGACCCAGTACTTC. Protein: CASSRSGETQYF.

V is TRBV7-9 and J is TRBJ1-1; D is undetermined. CDR3 length: 12 amino acids. Germline V lookup: CDR1 SEHNR, CDR2 FQNEAQ (reference sequence). Deletions cut 5 bases from V and 5 bases from J, with 9 bases between. CDR3 amino acids: CASSPRVTEAFF. CDR3 sequence (DNA): TGTGCCAGCAGCCCCCGAGTAACTGAAGCTTTCTTT.

This sequence joins TRBV7-8 and TRBJ1-5; no firm D call. Germline-derived CDR1 and CDR2 are SGHVS and FQNEAQ. V lost 1 base to trimming and J lost 4 bases, with 2 bases between them. The CDR3 length is 12 residues. CDR3 amino acids: CASSLVNQPQHF. CDR3 nucleotides: TGTGCCAGCAGCTTAGTGAATCAGCCCCAGCATTTT.

This chain uses TRBV7-8 with TRBJ2-2, with D perhaps TRBD2 (5 bases). CDR1 is SGHVS and CDR2 is FQNEAQ in the germline V gene. This CDR3 has 17 amino acids. Trimming pared 5 bases from V and 3 bases from J, leaving 19 bases between. The CDR3 DNA reads as TGTGCCAGCAGCCTACGAACGACGAGGGCGGACACCGGGGAGCTGTTTTTT. This translates into CASSLRTTRADTGELFF.

This clone came up once. The V call is TRBV7-7, the J call TRBJ1-1; no clear D. Germline CDR1 reads SSHAT; CDR2 reads FNYEAQ (reference sequence). The V and J ends lost 11 bases and 3 bases respectively, with 10 bases between them. CDR3 size: 11 residues. CDR3 bases: TGTGCCGTTACTAGATACACTGAAGCTTTCTTT. Translating gives CAVTRYTEAFF.

The gene calls are TRBV28 and TRBJ2-3; TRBD2 agrees at 12 bases. The V gene's germline CDR1 is MDHEN and CDR2 SYDVKM. The CDR3 has 14 residues. V lost 7 bases to trimming and J lost 8 bases; unmatched junction nucleotides: 7. The DNA for the CDR3 is TGTGCCAGCAAGCCTAGCGGGGGGGCTCGTACGCAGTATTTT. Translating it yields CASKPSGGARTQYF.

The chain combines TRBV4-1 with TRBJ1-2, with TRBD1 matching 9 bases. The CDR3 extends over 18 amino acids. Germline assignment: CDR1 MGHRA and CDR2 YSYEKL. J gave up 0 bases and V 7 bases, and 15 bases lay outside the gene matches. The CDR3 nucleotides read TGCGCCAGCAACGACGGGACAGGGTGGCGGGGGACTAACTATGGCTACACCTTC. Translation gives CASNDGTGWRGTNYGYTF.

The chain recombines TRBV6-5 with TRBJ2-2, with D perhaps assigned TRBD1 or TRBD2 (5 bases each). This CDR3 has 16 residues. The V and J ends lost 0 bases and 7 bases respectively, with 15 bases between them. Germline loops: CDR1 MNHEY, CDR2 SVGAGI. CDR3 region: CASSYSRGAFGGELFF. CDR3 DNA: TGTGCCAGCAGTTACTCGAGAGGGGCCTTCGGCGGGGAGCTGTTTTTT.

The chain links TRBV6-2 or TRBV6-3 to TRBJ1-6, with D tentatively TRBD1 (6 bases). The CDR3 contains 18 residues. With 6 bases removed from V and 7 bases from J, the gap between germline ends came to 25 bases. Germline CDR1 and CDR2: MNHEY and SVGEGT. The CDR3 sequence: CASSTIPSRMTGNSPLHF. Here the CDR3 DNA reads TGTGCCAGCAGCACAATACCCTCCCGCATGACAGGCAATTCACCCCTCCACTTT.

The chain uses TRBV5-1 and TRBJ1-2; the D gene is possibly TRBD1 (6 bases). This CDR3 region has 15 residues. Germline CDR1 and CDR2: SGHRS and YFSETQ. V gave up 4 bases and J gave up 8 bases, with 21 bases separating them. The CDR3 DNA reads as TGCGCCAGCAGCGCACGTGGCGCAGGGGTGGGCGGCTACACCTTC. Amino acid sequence: CASSARGAGVGGYTF.

The chain employs TRBV19 and TRBJ2-1, with D possibly TRBD2 on 5 matching bases. The CDR3 consists of 12 residues. V gave up 8 bases and J gave up 8 bases, with 13 bases separating them. Germline CDR1 reads LNHDA; CDR2 reads SQIVND (reference sequence). CDR3 sequence reads: CASGTGFHEQFF. DNA of the CDR3: TGTGCCAGTGGTACGGGGTTTCATGAGCAGTTCTTC.

This chain uses TRBV28 with TRBJ1-1; D gene uncertain. CDR1 is MDHEN and CDR2 is SYDVKM in the germline V gene. Trimming removed 6 bases from V and 8 bases from J, with 16 bases in between. This CDR3 has 13 residues. This chain's CDR3 is CASRVRPEREAFF. The CDR3 DNA reads TGTGCCAGCAGGGTCAGACCCGAGAGGGAAGCTTTCTTT.

The chain has TRBV6-2 or TRBV6-3 and TRBJ1-5; maybe TRBD1 (5 bases). The CDR3 is 15 amino acids. The ends were cut back, 4 bases at V and 4 bases at J, with 14 bases in the middle. CDR1 MNHEY and CDR2 SVGEGT come from the germline V gene. The CDR3 here is CASSSGTLENQPQHF. The CDR3 DNA follows: TGTGCCAGCAGTTCCGGGACCCTCGAGAATCAGCCCCAGCATTTT.

The CDR3 region is CASTIAGVRQHF. In nucleotides, the CDR3 is TGTGCCAGCACCATTGCGGGGGTCCGCCAGCATTTT. The chain combines TRBV12-3 or TRBV12-4 with TRBJ1-5, with a tentative D call TRBD1 (5 bases). V was clipped by 7 bases and J by 12 bases, with 16 bases between them. This CDR3 is built from 12 residues.

As for this clone: At the DNA level, this CDR3 is encoded by other sequences in the same sample as well. The rearrangement links TRBV5-1 to TRBJ2-5, with TRBD1 matching 7 bases. The CDR3 extends over 14 amino acids. Germline V gene data show CDR1 as SGHRS and CDR2 as YFSETQ. V lost 0 bases to trimming and J lost 1 base; unmatched junction nucleotides: 0. The CDR3 DNA reads TGCGCCAGCAGCTTGGCAGGGGGCCAAGAGACCCAGTACTTC. This gives the protein CASSLAGGQETQYF. Based on the CDR3 plus reference TRBV5-1 and TRBJ2-5, the full variable domain is KAGVTQTPRYLIKTRGQQVTLSCSPISGHRSVSWYQQTPGQGLQFLFEYFSETQRNKGNFPGRFSGRQFSNSRSEMNVSTLELGDSALYLCASSLAGGQETQYFGPGTRLLVL.

The J gene is TRBJ1-4, the V gene TRBV18; D perhaps matches TRBD1 (6 bases). Germline V gives CDR1 KGHSH, CDR2 LQKENI. The V end lost 4 bases, the J end lost 4 bases, and 19 bases lay between the germline ends. CDR3 length: 17 residues. CDR3 sequence: CASSLSPLGQINEKLFF. The DNA for the CDR3 is TGTGCCAGCTCACTTTCCCCCCTGGGACAAATTAATGAAAAACTGTTTTTT.

This clone was seen a handful of times. V and J are TRBV19 and TRBJ1-6; D gene ambiguous. The CDR3 length is 14 residues. CDR1 is LNHDA and CDR2 is SQIVND in the germline V gene (reference sequence). The V end was cut by 2 bases, the J end by 7 bases, with 9 bases between. The CDR3 here is CASSIRAMNSPLHF. For the CDR3, the DNA is TGTGCCAGTAGTATACGAGCGATGAATTCACCCCTCCACTTT.

The chain is built from TRBV5-4 and TRBJ2-5; possibly TRBD1 for D (6 bases). V lost 1 base, J lost 4 bases, and 14 bases lay in between. The CDR3 is made up of 15 amino acids. Germline CDR1 is SGHNT and CDR2 is YYREEE (reference sequence). CDR3 residues: CASSLFSRGPETQYF. Here the CDR3 DNA reads TGTGCCAGCAGCTTGTTTAGCAGGGGCCCAGAGACCCAGTACTTC.

The chain employs TRBV19 and TRBJ2-7, with a possible D match to TRBD1 (7 bases). The CDR3 is made up of 16 amino acids. V shed 6 bases and J shed 3 bases, with 21 bases lying between them. The germline V gene has CDR1 LNHDA and CDR2 SQIVND (reference sequence). The CDR3 coding sequence is TGTGCCAGTAGCCCTGTGTTGGCGGGACAGAACTACGAGCAGTACTTC. Protein sequence: CASSPVLAGQNYEQYF.

The gene calls are TRBV19 and TRBJ2-2; 10 nucleotides agree with TRBD2. V was clipped by 3 bases and J by 3 bases; unmatched bases: 10. The CDR3 is 18 amino acids. The germline V gene encodes CDR1 LNHDA and CDR2 SQIVND (reference sequence). CDR3 in amino acids: CASSIGAPAGGHTGELFF. The DNA for the CDR3 is TGTGCCAGTAGTATTGGCGCTCCAGCGGGGGGGCACACCGGGGAGCTGTTTTTT.

This clone appeared a single time. The chain has TRBV7-2 and TRBJ1-2, with 10 bases identical to TRBD1. J lost 7 bases, V lost 5 bases, and 10 bases had no gene match. This CDR3 contains 15 residues. Germline CDR1 reads SGHTA; CDR2 reads FQGNSA. This chain's CDR3 is CASSQRQGASGGYTF. For the CDR3, the DNA is TGTGCCAGCAGCCAACGACAGGGGGCATCAGGTGGCTACACCTTC.

The J gene is TRBJ2-3, the V gene TRBV7-6, with D hard to call. Germline-derived CDR1 and CDR2 are SGHVS and FNYEAQ. CDR3 length: 14 residues. Trimming left V 1 base short and J 0 bases short, with 5 bases between. The CDR3 reads CASSLGASTDTQYF. In nucleotides, the CDR3 is TGTGCCAGCAGCTTAGGGGCCAGCACAGATACGCAGTATTTT.

V usage is TRBV2 and J usage is TRBJ2-7; D is ambiguous. V gave up 4 bases and J gave up 3 bases, with 4 bases separating them. CDR1 SNHLY and CDR2 FYNNEI come from the germline V gene. This CDR3 contains 11 residues. The CDR3 loop is CASSALYEQYF. The CDR3 DNA reads as TGTGCCAGCAGTGCCCTCTACGAGCAGTACTTC.

V is TRBV6-5 and J is TRBJ2-7, with TRBD2 matching over 11 bases. CDR3 size: 14 residues. Germline trimming cut 8 bases from V and 3 bases from J; bases unmatched to any gene: 6. CDR1 is MNHEY, CDR2 SVGAGI, per germline. The CDR3 here is CASAIAGGYYEQYF. The CDR3 bases are TGTGCCAGCGCGATAGCGGGGGGGTACTACGAGCAGTACTTC.

The chain couples TRBV6-5 to TRBJ1-2; TRBD1 matches 8 bases. Germline values: CDR1 MNHEY, CDR2 SVGAGI. The ends lost 6 bases at V and 7 bases at J; junction bases unmatched: 13. The CDR3 is made up of 15 amino acids. The CDR3 bases are TGTGCCAGCAGCCCCACCCGGACAGGGCGGGCTGGCTACACCTTC. This encodes CASSPTRTGRAGYTF.